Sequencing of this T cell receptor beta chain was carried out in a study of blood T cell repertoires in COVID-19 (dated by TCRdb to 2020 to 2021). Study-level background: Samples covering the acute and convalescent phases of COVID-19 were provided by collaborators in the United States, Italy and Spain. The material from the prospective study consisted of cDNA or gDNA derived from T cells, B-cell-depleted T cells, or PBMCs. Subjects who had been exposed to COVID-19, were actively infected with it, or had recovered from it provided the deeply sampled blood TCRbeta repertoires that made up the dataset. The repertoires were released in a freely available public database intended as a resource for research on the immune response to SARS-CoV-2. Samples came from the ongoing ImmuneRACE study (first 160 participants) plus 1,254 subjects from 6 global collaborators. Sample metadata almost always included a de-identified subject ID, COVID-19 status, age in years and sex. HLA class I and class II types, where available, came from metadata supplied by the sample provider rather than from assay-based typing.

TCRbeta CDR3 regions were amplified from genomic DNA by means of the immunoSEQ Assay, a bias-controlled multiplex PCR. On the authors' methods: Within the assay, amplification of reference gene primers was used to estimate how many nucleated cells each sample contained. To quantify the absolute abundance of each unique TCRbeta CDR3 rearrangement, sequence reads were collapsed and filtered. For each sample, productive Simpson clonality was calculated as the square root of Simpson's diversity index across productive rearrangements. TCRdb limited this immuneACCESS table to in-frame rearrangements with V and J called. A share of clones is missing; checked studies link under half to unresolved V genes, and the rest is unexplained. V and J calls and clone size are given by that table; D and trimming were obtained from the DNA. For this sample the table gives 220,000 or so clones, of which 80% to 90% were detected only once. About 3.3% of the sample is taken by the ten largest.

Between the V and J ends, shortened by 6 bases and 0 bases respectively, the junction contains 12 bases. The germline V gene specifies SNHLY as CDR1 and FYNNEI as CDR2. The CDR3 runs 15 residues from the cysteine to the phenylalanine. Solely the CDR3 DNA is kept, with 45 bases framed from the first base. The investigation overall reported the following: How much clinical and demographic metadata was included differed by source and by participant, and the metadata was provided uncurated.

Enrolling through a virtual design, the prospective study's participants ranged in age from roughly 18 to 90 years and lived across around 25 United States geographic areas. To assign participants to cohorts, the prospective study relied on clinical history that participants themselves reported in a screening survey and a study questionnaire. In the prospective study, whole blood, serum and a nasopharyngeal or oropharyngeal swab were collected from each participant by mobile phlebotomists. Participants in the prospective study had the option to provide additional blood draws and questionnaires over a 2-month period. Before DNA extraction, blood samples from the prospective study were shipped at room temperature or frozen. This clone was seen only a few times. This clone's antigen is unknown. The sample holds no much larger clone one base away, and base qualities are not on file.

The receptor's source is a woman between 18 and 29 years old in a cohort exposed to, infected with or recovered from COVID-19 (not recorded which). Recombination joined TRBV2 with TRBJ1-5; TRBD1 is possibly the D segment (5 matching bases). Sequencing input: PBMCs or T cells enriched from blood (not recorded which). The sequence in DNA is TGTGCCAGCAGCCTCGGGGACTATAGCAATCAGCCCCAGCATTTT. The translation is CASSLGDYSNQPQHF. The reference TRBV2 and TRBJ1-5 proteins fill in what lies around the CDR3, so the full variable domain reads EPEVTQTPSHQVTQMGQEVILRCVPISNHLYFYWYRQILGQKVEFLVSFYNNEISEKSEIFDDQFSVERPDGSNFTLKIRSTKLEDSAMYFCASSLGDYSNQPQHFGDGTRLSIL.